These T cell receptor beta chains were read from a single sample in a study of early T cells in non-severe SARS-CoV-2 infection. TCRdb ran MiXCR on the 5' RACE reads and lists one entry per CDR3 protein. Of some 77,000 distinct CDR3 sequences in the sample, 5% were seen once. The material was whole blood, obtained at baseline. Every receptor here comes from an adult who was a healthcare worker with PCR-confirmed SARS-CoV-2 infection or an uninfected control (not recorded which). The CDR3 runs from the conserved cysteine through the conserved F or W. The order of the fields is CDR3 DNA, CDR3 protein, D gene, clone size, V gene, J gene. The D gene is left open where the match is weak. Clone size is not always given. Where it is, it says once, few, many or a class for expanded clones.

TGTGCCAGCAGTTCGACAGGGGACGACTATGGCTACACCTTC	CASSSTGDDYGYTF	TRBD1	few	TRBV6-5	TRBJ1-2
TGTGCCAGCAGTTACTCCCCGCTCAGGGCACAAAGGCACGAGCAGTACTTC	CASSYSPLRAQRHEQYF	-	many	TRBV6-5	TRBJ2-7
TGTGCCAGCGACCCCCCGGGACTAGCGGGAGAACTGGGCACAGATACGCAGTATTTT	CASDPPGLAGELGTDTQYF	TRBD2	many	TRBV12-3/TRBV12-4	TRBJ2-3
TGTACCAGTAGTATAGCGGCTGGCGGAGAGACCCAGTACTTC	CTSSIAAGGETQYF	-	-	TRBV19	TRBJ2-5
TGTGCCAGCAGGGACTTGGATACGCAGTATTTT	CASRDLDTQYF	-	few	TRBV7-9	TRBJ2-3
TGTGCCAGCAGCGAGGGACTAGCGCTATCCAAAAACATTCAGTACTTC	CASSEGLALSKNIQYF	TRBD2	few	TRBV12-3/TRBV12-4	TRBJ2-4
TGCGCCAGCAGCTGGGGAGCCCTGAACACTGAAGCTTTCTTT	CASSWGALNTEAFF	-	few	TRBV5-1	TRBJ1-1
TGTGCCAGCAGTGAACAGGGGCTAAACTATGGCTACACCTTC	CASSEQGLNYGYTF	-	many	TRBV6-1	TRBJ1-2
TGTGCCACCAGCGTGGGACGCGGAGACATTCAGTACTTC	CATSVGRGDIQYF	-	many	TRBV15	TRBJ2-4
TGTGCCAGTCAACCGGGTCTGTACAATGAGCAGTTCTTC	CASQPGLYNEQFF	-	few	TRBV6-5	TRBJ2-1
TGTGCCAGCAGCTTACGGGAGATTAGCACAGATACGCAGTATTTT	CASSLREISTDTQYF	-	many	TRBV7-8	TRBJ2-3
TGTGCCAGCAGTCCCAGCGGGAGAGGGTCATACGAGCAGTACTTC	CASSPSGRGSYEQYF	TRBD2	few	TRBV2	TRBJ2-7
TGCAGCGTTCTTGTACCGGGACCCCTCAGAAATGAGCAGTTCTTC	CSVLVPGPLRNEQFF	-	few	TRBV29-1	TRBJ2-1
TGTGCCAGTAGAAAAGTGGAACCCCAGCATTTT	CASRKVEPQHF	-	-	TRBV19	TRBJ1-5
TGCAGTGCCCAAACCCCGGGACTAGCGGGAGATTACAATGAGCAGTTCTTC	CSAQTPGLAGDYNEQFF	TRBD2	many	TRBV20-1	TRBJ2-1
TGCAGTTCCTCTGACAGGGTCTCCTACGAGCAGTACTTC	CSSSDRVSYEQYF	TRBD1	many	TRBV20-1	TRBJ2-7
TGCGCCAGCAGCTCCACCGGGACAGGGGGCTCTGGCTACACCTTC	CASSSTGTGGSGYTF	TRBD1	many	TRBV5-1	TRBJ1-2
TGCGCCAGCAGCTTGGCGGGGCATGGTAATGAAAAACTGTTTTTT	CASSLAGHGNEKLFF	-	many	TRBV5-1	TRBJ1-4
TGTGCCAGCATCAACCAGGAAGGACCAAATTCACCCCTCCACTTT	CASINQEGPNSPLHF	-	few	TRBV12-3/TRBV12-4	TRBJ1-6
TGCGCCAGCAGCTTGGCGGCAGGATCTAGCACAGATACGCAGTATTTT	CASSLAAGSSTDTQYF	-	many	TRBV5-1	TRBJ2-3
TGCAGCGGCCGACCCCGAGGGGGCACCGGGGAGCTGTTTTTT	CSGRPRGGTGELFF	-	-	TRBV29-1	TRBJ2-2
TGCGCCAGCAGCCCCCCGGGACTAGCGGGAGAGGAGCAGTTCTTC	CASSPPGLAGEEQFF	TRBD2	-	TRBV5-1	TRBJ2-1
TGCAGTGCTAGGCCCGGACTAGCGGGAGTTGAGCAGTACTTC	CSARPGLAGVEQYF	TRBD2	many	TRBV20-1	TRBJ2-7
TGTGCCACCAGCAGCCTAGCGAGCGGGGACAATGAGCAGTTCTTC	CATSSLASGDNEQFF	TRBD2	many	TRBV15	TRBJ2-1
TGTGCCAGCAGCCCCGAGGGGGCTAGAGGGGAAAAACTGTTTTTT	CASSPEGARGEKLFF	TRBD1	-	TRBV3-1	TRBJ1-4
TGTGCCAGCAGCTTAGGACAGTTCTACGAGCAGTACTTC	CASSLGQFYEQYF	-	many	TRBV7-6	TRBJ2-7
TGTGCCAGCAGTCAAACTTATAATTCACCCCTCCACTTT	CASSQTYNSPLHF	-	few	TRBV6-5	TRBJ1-6
TGTGCCAGCAGCTTAGCATGGCTAGCGAACACCGGGGAGCTGTTTTTT	CASSLAWLANTGELFF	-	many	TRBV11-2	TRBJ2-2
TGTGCCAGCTCACCGGGGGATGGCTACACCTTC	CASSPGDGYTF	-	many	TRBV18	TRBJ1-2
TGTGCCATCAGTGACCCCGGGAGTCAAAGCTCCTACAATGAGCAGTTCTTC	CAISDPGSQSSYNEQFF	-	many	TRBV10-3	TRBJ2-1
TGCGCCAGCAGGGGGGAGGGAGCTACAAGTGAGCAGTTCTTC	CASRGEGATSEQFF	TRBD2	-	TRBV10-2	TRBJ2-1
TGTGCCAGCAGCCCGAGTCCGGCCACCCTCCACTTT	CASSPSPATLHF	-	few	TRBV7-2	TRBJ1-6
TGTGCCAGCAGTTCCCGGCGGGAGTCGTCCTACAATGAGCAGTTCTTC	CASSSRRESSYNEQFF	TRBD2	many	TRBV28	TRBJ2-1
TGTGCCAGCAACACAAACGGACTACCCGAGGGAAATGAGCAGTTCTTC	CASNTNGLPEGNEQFF	-	-	TRBV12-3/TRBV12-4	TRBJ2-1
TGTGCCACTCGTGGGGGGGAGAAGTCCCACGAGCAGTACTTC	CATRGGEKSHEQYF	-	-	TRBV12-2	TRBJ2-7
TGTGCCGCCAGTGATGAATACAATGAGCAGTTCTTC	CAASDEYNEQFF	-	-	TRBV24-1	TRBJ2-1
TGTGCCAGTAGTAACTCCCCGTTCGATGAGCAGTTCTTC	CASSNSPFDEQFF	-	many	TRBV19	TRBJ2-1
TGTGCCAGCAGCTTAGGGGGGACGAGGAGCAATGAGCAGTTCTTC	CASSLGGTRSNEQFF	-	many	TRBV11-3	TRBJ2-1
TGTGCCAGTAGTTCCATAAGGGGATCGGGGAAAAACACTGAAGCTTTCTTT	CASSSIRGSGKNTEAFF	-	-	TRBV19	TRBJ1-1
TGTGCCACCAGTGATCCGGGGACTAGCGGGAGTAATGAGCAGTTCTTC	CATSDPGTSGSNEQFF	TRBD2	few	TRBV24-1	TRBJ2-1
TGCAGCGTTTCCCGGGACAGGGGTGACAATGAGCAGTTCTTC	CSVSRDRGDNEQFF	TRBD1	-	TRBV29-1	TRBJ2-1
TGTGCCAGCAGCCCCTTGGGGGGGCTCAATCAGCCCCAGCATTTT	CASSPLGGLNQPQHF	-	many	TRBV7-8	TRBJ1-5
TGTGCCAGCAGTCCAGGCGGATACGATGGGCAGTACTTC	CASSPGGYDGQYF	-	many	TRBV6-1	TRBJ2-7
TGTGCCAGCAGGGGCGGGAGGGCCGGCGGGGAGCTGTTTTTT	CASRGGRAGGELFF	TRBD2	-	TRBV6-5	TRBJ2-2
TGTGCCTGGATCGCAGCCGGGACTAGCGGGACGACCCAGTACTTC	CAWIAAGTSGTTQYF	TRBD2	-	TRBV30	TRBJ2-5
TGTGCCAGCAGTGAATGGGAGAACAATGAGCAGTTCTTC	CASSEWENNEQFF	-	few	TRBV2	TRBJ2-1
TGTGCCAGTCTACCCTCGAGGGGCAATCAGCCCCAGCATTTT	CASLPSRGNQPQHF	-	-	TRBV19	TRBJ1-5
TGTGCCAGCAAAAACCCCGGAGTCAGCCAGTACCAAGAGACCCAGTACTTC	CASKNPGVSQYQETQYF	-	-	TRBV3-1	TRBJ2-5
TGCGCCAGCAGGGATACGACTAGCGGGCTCGTGGCCAAAAACATTCAGTACTTC	CASRDTTSGLVAKNIQYF	TRBD2	-	TRBV10-1	TRBJ2-4
TGTGCCAGCAGTTACGGGGGGTGGCGCGTCGGCGAGCAGTACTTC	CASSYGGWRVGEQYF	-	many	TRBV6-6	TRBJ2-7
TGTGCCACTTCGTTTAATACGCAGTATTTT	CATSFNTQYF	-	many	TRBV12-3/TRBV12-4	TRBJ2-3
TGTGCCAGCAGCCCCAGAGGAGCGAGCAATCAGCCCCAGCATTTT	CASSPRGASNQPQHF	-	-	TRBV12-3/TRBV12-4	TRBJ1-5
TGTGCCAGCAGCTCCGTGGGTCTAGCCAAAAACATTCAGTACTTC	CASSSVGLAKNIQYF	-	few	TRBV13	TRBJ2-4
TGTGCCAGTAGCCCCTTGGGCGGGAGGATCAATGAGCAGTTCTTC	CASSPLGGRINEQFF	TRBD2	few	TRBV19	TRBJ2-1
TGTGCCAGCAACACCCGGTCTGCCCCTGGGGCCAACGTCCTGACTTTC	CASNTRSAPGANVLTF	-	many	TRBV11-1	TRBJ2-6